The 18 T cell receptor beta chains presented below share a single source sample, sequenced in a study of molecular identifiers for immune sequencing clone quantification. TCRdb used MiXCR to reprocess the PCR reads, holding one entry per CDR3 protein. Seen here are 490,000 or so distinct CDR3 sequences, 20% to 25% observed once, and the top ten hold around 0.86%. The sample was naive CD8+ T cells from blood, with Jurkat cell RNA spiked in. Subset described: FACS-sorted CD8+CD4-CCR7+CD45RA+ naive T cells. These receptors all stem from a human donor in good health. Some libraries in this study had Jurkat cell RNA spiked in.

This clonotype has a count of ten or more. V is TRBV6-5 and J is TRBJ1-1; D uncertain. The CDR3 totals 15 residues. The ends were cut back, 1 base at V and 0 bases at J, with 9 bases in the middle. Germline V gene sequence: CDR1 MNHEY, CDR2 SVGAGI. The CDR3 DNA sequence: TGTGCCAGCAGTTACTTCGCAAGAATGAACACTGAAGCTTTCTTT. This gives the protein CASSYFARMNTEAFF.

This clonotype has just one count. The chain is built from TRBV6-2 or TRBV6-3 and TRBJ1-5; TRBD1 is a possible D gene (5 bases). This CDR3 contains 16 residues. The germline CDR1 and CDR2 sequences are MNHEY and SVGEGT. Between the trimmed V and J ends, which lost 3 bases and 2 bases, there was a span of 14 bases. In DNA form, the CDR3 reads TGTGCCAGCAGTTATCTACGGACAAGTGGCAATCAGCCCCAGCATTTT. Its translation is CASSYLRTSGNQPQHF.

The sample holds many counts of this clonotype. The genes are TRBV12-3 or TRBV12-4 and TRBJ2-6; D is unclear. Trimming pared 5 bases from V and 2 bases from J, leaving 7 bases between. This CDR3 contains 14 residues. This CDR3 reads CASSVDTGANVLTF. DNA for the CDR3: TGTGCCAGCAGTGTGGATACTGGGGCCAACGTCCTGACTTTC.

This clonotype was counted many times. The CDR3 sequence is CASSYGPLGGNQPQHF. For the CDR3, the DNA is TGTGCCAGCAGTTACGGCCCCCTTGGGGGCAATCAGCCCCAGCATTTT. The chain has TRBV6-2 or TRBV6-3 and TRBJ1-5; D gene ambiguous. Germline CDR1 and CDR2: MNHEY and SVGEGT. The CDR3 spans 16 residues. V lost 2 bases, J lost 2 bases, and 13 bases lay in between.

This clonotype was recorded many times. The chain joins TRBV20-1 to TRBJ2-3, with 12 bases fitting TRBD2. This CDR3 contains 17 residues. After removal of 2 bases from V and 2 bases from J, the junction contained 8 bases not matched to a gene. In germline, CDR1 is DFQATT, CDR2 SNEGSKA (reference sequence). CDR3 DNA sequence: TGCAGTGCTAGACTTATCCTAGCGGGAGGGCCCACAGATACGCAGTATTTT. It yields the protein CSARLILAGGPTDTQYF.

The V call is TRBV27, the J call TRBJ1-2; maybe TRBD1 (5 bases). CDR1 and CDR2 from the germline V gene are MNHEY and SMNVEV (reference sequence). This CDR3 spans 13 amino acids. Trimming took 3 bases from V and 4 from J, leaving 9 bases between them. CDR3 sequence reads: CASSLGPGYGYTF. The CDR3 DNA is TGTGCCAGCAGTTTGGGGCCGGGCTATGGCTACACCTTC.

This clonotype was seen ten or more times. The chain employs TRBV5-1 and TRBJ2-3; D ambiguous. Germline V lookup: CDR1 SGHRS, CDR2 YFSETQ. There are 14 residues in the CDR3. Trimming stripped 4 bases from V and 3 bases from J, with 12 bases between. The CDR3 region has the DNA TGCGCCAGCAGCCCTGGATGGGGAACAGATACGCAGTATTTT. This sequence encodes CASSPGWGTDTQYF.

This clonotype occurred many times. The chain couples TRBV12-3 or TRBV12-4 to TRBJ2-4; D unresolved. This CDR3 spans 14 amino acids. Trimming removed 5 bases at V and 3 bases at J, with 11 bases between. DNA of the CDR3: TGTGCCAGCAGTGCGAGTGCGGACAAAAACATTCAGTACTTC. Its protein product is CASSASADKNIQYF.

Many counts were recorded for this clonotype. J is TRBJ1-5 and V is TRBV6-5, with D unclear. Between the trimmed V and J ends, which lost 2 bases and 7 bases, there was a span of 9 bases. CDR3 length: 13 residues. Germline V gene data show CDR1 as MNHEY and CDR2 as SVGAGI. The CDR3 sequence: CASSYGPVQPQHF. CDR3 bases: TGTGCCAGCAGTTACGGGCCCGTACAGCCCCAGCATTTT.

This clonotype has a count of ten or more. The V gene is TRBV29-1, the J gene TRBJ2-4; tentatively, D is TRBD2 (6 bases). Germline CDR1 SQVTM, CDR2 ANQGSEA. V shed 3 bases and J shed 1 base, with 7 bases lying between them. CDR3 length: 13 residues. This CDR3 reads CSVELAAKNIQYF. For the CDR3, the DNA is TGCAGCGTTGAGCTAGCGGCCAAAAACATTCAGTACTTC. Drawing the rest from reference TRBV29-1 and TRBJ2-4, the complete variable domain is SAVISQKPSRDICQRGTSLTIQCQVDSQVTMMFWYRQQPGQSLTLIATANQGSEATYESGFVIDKFPISRPNLTFSTLTVSNMSPEDSSIYLCSVELAAKNIQYFGAGTRLSVL.

The J gene is TRBJ2-7, the V gene TRBV27; possible D gene TRBD2, 6 bases. Trimming shortened V by 5 bases and J by 9 bases, and 29 bases separated the two germline ends. The CDR3 is 17 residues long. CDR1 is MNHEY and CDR2 is SMNVEV in the germline V gene (reference sequence). The CDR3 reads CASSLQLVEGPIRVQYF. The CDR3 region has the DNA TGTGCCAGCAGTCTACAATTGGTGGAGGGTCCTATTCGCGTGCAGTACTTC.

This clonotype was seen repeatedly, ten times or more. In DNA form, the CDR3 reads TGTGCCAGCAGAGCCGAGCTAGTCTACGAGCAGTACTTC. This sequence encodes CASRAELVYEQYF. The V call is TRBV28, the J call TRBJ2-7; D is uncertain. The V gene's germline CDR1 is MDHEN and CDR2 SYDVKM. The CDR3 totals 13 residues. V was pared by 6 bases and J by 3 bases, with 12 bases between.

The chain recombines TRBV28 with TRBJ1-2, with TRBD1 identical over 7 bases. The germline V gene has CDR1 MDHEN and CDR2 SYDVKM. V was pared by 5 bases and J by 0 bases, with 6 bases of the junction left unmatched. The CDR3 is 15 residues long. The CDR3 region has the DNA TGTGCCAGCAGTCCATGGGGACAGACTAACTATGGCTACACCTTC. It is translated as CASSPWGQTNYGYTF.

The rearrangement links TRBV18 to TRBJ2-7; TRBD1 matches 7 bases. In germline, CDR1 is KGHSH, CDR2 LQKENI. The CDR3 spans 15 residues. With 3 bases clipped from V and 5 bases from J, the junction kept 10 bases outside the gene matches. The CDR3 region is CASSPPYTGVNEQYF. The CDR3, as DNA: TGTGCCAGCTCACCCCCGTACACAGGGGTAAACGAGCAGTACTTC.

This clonotype was seen many times. The rearrangement uses TRBV5-1 and TRBJ2-3; perhaps TRBD1 as D (6 bases). The CDR3 runs to 16 residues. V was shortened by 2 bases and J by 1 base, with 14 bases between the two germline ends. Germline CDR1 SGHRS, CDR2 YFSETQ. CDR3 loop: CASSLSGQPRTDTQYF. The CDR3 region has the DNA TGCGCCAGCAGCTTAAGCGGACAGCCCCGCACAGATACGCAGTATTTT. Full variable domain (outside the CDR3, taken from reference TRBV5-1 and TRBJ2-3): KAGVTQTPRYLIKTRGQQVTLSCSPISGHRSVSWYQQTPGQGLQFLFEYFSETQRNKGNFPGRFSGRQFSNSRSEMNVSTLELGDSALYLCASSLSGQPRTDTQYFGPGTRLTVL.

The V call is TRBV19, the J call TRBJ2-5, with TRBD1 identical over 11 bases. This CDR3 comprises 15 residues. V gave up 5 bases and J gave up 2 bases; unmatched junction bases: 4. CDR1 and CDR2 from the germline V gene are LNHDA and SQIVND (reference sequence). DNA for the CDR3: TGTGCCAGTAGTTCCTGGGACAGGGGGCAAGAGACCCAGTACTTC. This encodes CASSSWDRGQETQYF.

A few counts support this clonotype. This sequence joins TRBV27 and TRBJ2-3; 8 bases map to TRBD2. Germline-derived CDR1 and CDR2 are MNHEY and SMNVEV (reference sequence). The CDR3 length is 16 residues. Trimming at V came to 3 bases and at J to 4 bases, leaving 9 bases not matched to a gene. CDR3 loop: CASSFTGGAGPDTQYF. The CDR3 DNA reads TGTGCCAGCAGTTTTACGGGGGGGGCGGGTCCAGATACGCAGTATTTT.

In this sample, this clonotype turned up a few times. V and J are TRBV4-3 and TRBJ1-4, with a tentative D call TRBD1 (5 bases). The CDR3 totals 16 residues. Trimming cost V 0 bases and J 7 bases, with 15 bases left between them. Germline values: CDR1 LGHNA, CDR2 YSLEER. The CDR3 DNA is TGCGCCAGCAGCCAAGATATTGGGGGGGTTCGTGAAAAACTGTTTTTT. Amino acids: CASSQDIGGVREKLFF.